This T cell receptor beta chain stems from a study of blood T cell repertoires in COVID-19. At the level of the study: Nucleic acid was either cDNA or gDNA, and it came from T cells, B-cell-depleted T cells, or PBMCs.

Per the original data handling: Using reference gene primer amplification, nucleated cell counts were estimated. Repertoires were generated with immunoSEQ multiplex PCR, while TCRdb's copy carries only in-frame clones and drops some. V and J calls and clone size are as listed in that table; D and trimming were resolved from the DNA. Among 100,000 to 130,000 clones listed, around 80% were seen once. Germline loops: CDR1 LNHDA, CDR2 SQIVND (reference sequence). The CDR3 totals 16 residues. The germline V and J ends were trimmed by 4 bases and 2 bases, with 12 bases remaining between them. The chain has TRBV19 and TRBJ1-6; unclear D gene. The sequence derives from a man in his 70s with acute or convalescent COVID-19. Material for sequencing was peripheral blood. The CDR3 is CASSTESQAYNSPLHF. The CDR3 DNA sequence: TGTGCCAGTAGTACCGAATCGCAGGCCTATAATTCACCCCTCCACTTT.